Sequencing of this T cell receptor (beta chain) was carried out in a study of technical replicates of blood from a handful of donors. Method: immunoSEQ multiplex PCR; TCRdb's copy keeps in-frame clones and lacks some. The sample yields tens of thousands of clones, 70% to 90% seen once. The CDR3 runs to 15 residues. V shed 0 bases and J shed 0 bases, with 10 bases lying between them. In germline, CDR1 is SGHRS, CDR2 YFSETQ. In this sample, this clone turned up once. This clonotype was obtained from a human donor in good health. Some clones in this sample may be carry-over from other donors' samples. The chain carries TRBV5-1 and TRBJ2-7; the D gene is possibly TRBD1 (6 bases). Sequenced material: PBMCs. CDR3 amino acids: CASSLGQDLSYEQYF. The CDR3 DNA reads as TGCGCCAGCAGCTTGGGACAGGACCTCTCCTACGAGCAGTACTTC.